These 16 T cell receptor beta chains share one sample of origin, sequenced in a study of T cell clonality in common variable immunodeficiency (dated by TCRdb to about 2015). The library was prepared using the immunoSEQ multiplex PCR assay. The immuneACCESS repertoire file appears here via TCRdb, limited to in-frame rearrangements. These files lack a portion of the clones; in checked studies, under half of the deficit traces to unresolved V genes, and the cause of the others is not known. This sample was tabulated with approximately 44,000 clones, among which there are no singletons. Together, the top ten hold about 10% of the sample. Input material: peripheral blood mononuclear cells. Receptors were obtained from a person aged 18 to 75 in good health.

This clone was observed many times. The CDR3 here is CASSDRSRGYTF. Incomplete CDR3 DNA: TGTGCCAGCAGTGACAGGAGTCGGGGC. The V gene is TRBV6-1, the J gene TRBJ1-2; D is ambiguous. The CDR3 goes on 3 residues after the read ends, and that part is filled in from the germline J gene. The CDR3 sequence is 12 residues long. Germline CDR1 reads MNHNS; CDR2 reads SASEGT.

This clone came up many times. The read ends 3 residues before the CDR3 terminus; that terminus is restored from the germline J gene. This sequence joins TRBV11-2 and TRBJ2-2; D unresolved. Trimming took off 3 bases at V and 6 bases at J, with 8 bases between the two ends. Germline-derived CDR1 and CDR2 are SGHAT and FQNNGV. The CDR3 length is 13 residues. The CDR3 here is CASSFTGPGELFF. CDR3 bases read: TGTGCCAGCAGCTTTACTGGGCCCGGGGAG.

This clone appeared many times. The read ends 3 residues early relative to the CDR3; the germline J gene fills the gap. The V call is TRBV28, the J call TRBJ1-4; D might be TRBD1 (6 bases). The ends were cut back, 5 bases at V and 7 bases at J, with 11 bases in the middle. The CDR3 extends over 13 amino acids. Per the germline V gene, CDR1 is MDHEN and CDR2 is SYDVKM. The CDR3 region is CASSQGLIEKLFF. The CDR3 bases that were read are TGTGCCAGCAGTCAGGGGCTTATTGAAAAA.

This clone was counted ten times or more. The sequenced CDR3 bases are TGTGCCATCAGAGACCGAGGGACTATGACCTACGAG. Translation gives CAIRDRGTMTYE. The whole CDR3 reads CAIRDRGTMTYEQYF. The chain has TRBV10-3 and TRBJ2-7; TRBD2 matches at 7 bases. The CDR3 goes on 3 residues after the read ends, and that part is filled in from the germline J gene. V trimming: 6 bases; J trimming: 2 bases; junction bases outside the gene matches: 10. Germline CDR1 is ENHRY and CDR2 is SYGVKD. The CDR3 runs 15 residues.

This clone was counted many times. The DNA ends 3 residues before the CDR3 does, and the rest of the CDR3 is filled in from the germline J gene. J is TRBJ1-3 and V is TRBV5-4; 9 bases agree with TRBD1. Germline CDR1 and CDR2: SGHNT and YYREEE (reference sequence). V lost 5 bases, J lost 1 base, and 7 bases stayed unmatched. This CDR3 region has 16 residues. The CDR3 protein is CASRSGTGISGNTIYF. The covered CDR3 bases are TGTGCCAGCAGGTCCGGGACAGGGATTTCTGGAAACACC.

This clone was picked up many times. The CDR3 extends 3 residues past the end of the read, so its final part is completed from the germline J gene. The gene calls are TRBV6-1 and TRBJ1-1, with 7 bases identical to TRBD1. V was clipped by 5 bases and J by 6 bases; unmatched bases: 6. This CDR3 is 13 amino acids long. The germline CDR1 and CDR2 sequences are MNHNS and SASEGT. The CDR3 is CASSQDTGAEAFF. Incomplete CDR3 DNA: TGTGCCAGCAGTCAAGATACAGGGGCTGAA.

As regards this clone: The sequence runs out 3 residues before the end of the CDR3; the remainder is reconstructed from the germline J gene. V usage is TRBV18 and J usage is TRBJ2-3; 10 bases align to TRBD1. V lost 6 bases and J lost 0; bases outside the gene matches: 9. Per germline, CDR1 KGHSH and CDR2 LQKENI. The CDR3 runs to 17 residues. The CDR3 DNA, read in part, is TGTGCCAGCTCGTATCGACAGGGGGCAACTAGCACAGATACG. Amino acid sequence: CASSYRQGATSTDT. The entire CDR3 is CASSYRQGATSTDTQYF.

Notes on this clone: The junction departs from germline at one end; a sequencing error may be responsible. Read sequence stops 3 residues before the CDR3 end, and the germline J gene provides the missing end. This sequence joins TRBV19 and TRBJ1-1; the D is unclear. This CDR3 contains 13 residues. CDR1 and CDR2 from the germline V gene are LNHDA and SQIVND (reference sequence). CDR3 protein: CASSITRNAEAFF. The covered CDR3 bases are TGTGCCAGTAGTATAACCAGGAACGCTGAA.

This clone occurred many times. The read ends 3 residues early relative to the CDR3; the germline J gene fills the gap. The chain has TRBV14 and TRBJ1-6; TRBD1 matches 7 bases. With 4 bases clipped from V and 5 bases from J, the junction kept 5 bases outside the gene matches. This CDR3 region has 15 residues. The germline CDR1 and CDR2 sequences are SGHDN and FVKESK. The DNA read from the CDR3 is TGTGCCAGCAGCCGACAGGGTTTCAATAATTCACCC. As protein: CASSRQGFNNSP. The complete CDR3 sequence is CASSRQGFNNSPLHF.

This clone has at least ten counts. The DNA ends 3 residues before the CDR3 does, and the rest of the CDR3 is filled in from the germline J gene. The rearrangement links TRBV12-3 or TRBV12-4 to TRBJ2-5, with D perhaps TRBD2 (6 bases). Trimming took off 7 bases at V and 3 bases at J, with 15 bases between the two ends. This CDR3 is built from 14 residues. CDR3 bases read: TGTGCCAGCACCCTTCTCGGGGGTGAAGAGACC. Its protein is CASTLLGGEET. The whole CDR3 region reads CASTLLGGEETQYF.

This clone was seen ten or more times. The missing CDR3 end, 3 residues past where the read stops, is filled in from the germline J gene. The gene calls are TRBV19 and TRBJ1-1; D perhaps matches TRBD1 (5 bases). The CDR3 extends over 15 amino acids. Germline V gene lookup returns CDR1 LNHDA and CDR2 SQIVND (reference sequence). V lost 5 bases to trimming and J lost 0 bases, with 13 bases between them. CDR3 in amino acids: CASSRPRVMNTEAFF. CDR3 DNA, as far as it was read: TGTGCCAGTAGTCGGCCCAGGGTCATGAACACTGAA. Together with reference TRBV19 and TRBJ1-1, the CDR3 gives the full variable domain: DGGITQSPKYLFRKEGQNVTLSCEQNLNHDAMYWYRQDPGQGLRLIYYSQIVNDFQKGDIAEGYSVSREKKESFPLTVTSAQKNPTAFYLCASSRPRVMNTEAFFGQGTRLTVV.

This clone came up many times. The CDR3 is CASSQGQRQPYEQYF. The DNA read from the CDR3 is TGCGCCAGCAGCCAAGGACAGAGACAGCCCTACGAG. The V and J genes are TRBV4-1 and TRBJ2-7, with D tentatively TRBD1 (5 bases). The read falls 3 residues short of the CDR3 end, and the missing part is taken from the germline J gene. Germline V lookup: CDR1 MGHRA, CDR2 YSYEKL. With 1 base removed from V and 2 bases from J, the gap between germline ends came to 12 bases. CDR3 length equals 15 residues.

Many counts were recorded for this clone. Read data end 3 residues before the CDR3 end; the end is taken from the germline J gene. This sequence joins TRBV29-1 and TRBJ1-1, with D maybe TRBD1 (6 bases). Germline CDR1 is SQVTM and CDR2 is ANQGSEA. V was cut by 6 bases and J by 0 bases, with 14 bases left in between. The CDR3 totals 14 residues. The CDR3 bases that were read are TGCAGCGTACCAACAGGGTACTTGAACACTGAA. Translating it yields CSVPTGYLNTE. The complete CDR3 protein is CSVPTGYLNTEAFF.

In its sample, this clone was seen many times. CDR3 bases read: TGTGCCTGGAAACTTAAAGTTAAGGGCGAG. This encodes CAWKLKVKGE. The complete CDR3 reads CAWKLKVKGEQYF. V usage is TRBV30 and J usage is TRBJ2-7, with unresolved D. Coverage ceases 3 residues before the CDR3 finishes, and the germline J gene fills in the end. V was cut by 4 bases and J by 6 bases, with 16 bases left in between. In germline, CDR1 is GTSNPN, CDR2 SVGIG (reference sequence). The CDR3 is 13 residues long.

In this sample, this clone turned up many times. The sequenced fragment ends 3 residues before the CDR3 boundary, so the rest is inferred from the germline J gene. The chain carries TRBV5-1 and TRBJ1-6; no clear D. Trimming took off 0 bases at V and 5 bases at J, with 9 bases between the two ends. Germline CDR1 reads SGHRS; CDR2 reads YFSETQ. The CDR3 is made up of 15 amino acids. Here the CDR3 reads CASSLGGLDNSPLHF. The DNA read from the CDR3 is TGCGCCAGCAGCTTGGGAGGGCTGGATAATTCACCC.

The table lists this clone with many counts. With the read ending 3 residues before the CDR3 end, the germline J gene is used to fill in that end. V and J are TRBV6-2 or TRBV6-3 and TRBJ2-7, with D perhaps TRBD2 (6 bases). The CDR3 extends over 16 amino acids. Germline V CDR1 and CDR2: MNHEY, SVGEGT. The CDR3 region is CATGLGGPPNLREQYF. CDR3 DNA (partial): TGTGCAACCGGGTTGGGGGGACCCCCTAATTTACGCGAG.